The clone carrying this T cell receptor (beta chain) was seen ten or more times. Its matching antigen is unknown. CDR1 is MNHEY and CDR2 is SVGEGT in the germline V gene. The CDR3 contains 12 residues. V was pared by 0 bases and J by 7 bases, with 6 bases between. These data are taken from a study of CD8 T cells in ankylosing spondylitis. Libraries for TCR beta were made by quantitative 5'-RACE with molecular barcodes. TCRdb reprocessed the 5' RACE reads with MiXCR, giving one entry per CDR3 protein. The sample consists of 200,000 to 250,000 distinct CDR3 sequences, roughly 10% of them appearing once. Regarding the study as a whole: Disease-associated clonotypes exhibited CD8+ identity and were relatively infrequent in peripheral blood. Reactive arthritis synovial fluid and blood previously showed some of these motif variants.

V and J are TRBV6-2 or TRBV6-3 and TRBJ1-1, with D unclear. This clonotype was sampled from a male donor with ankylosing spondylitis or in good health (not recorded which). Input material: blood, either unsorted or a sorted T cell fraction (not recorded which). The CDR3 coding sequence is TGTGCCAGCAGTTACTCCCGGTTTGAAGCTTTCTTT. Protein: CASSYSRFEAFF.